This T cell receptor (beta chain) was captured in a study of identical twins. TCRdb itself ran the 5' RACE reads through MiXCR, one entry per CDR3 protein. The data show about 340,000 distinct CDR3 sequences, approximately 8.8% seen once. The CDR3 spans 15 residues. V was shortened by 1 base and J by 2 bases, with 12 bases between the two germline ends. On this clonotype: The antigen is undetermined.

Findings of the study overall: Memory repertoires showed no such pattern, whereas abundant cord blood beta clonotypes carried fewer insertions.

The sample consisted of naive T cells sorted from blood. The TCR was taken from a woman aged 45-60 years in good health. The rearrangement links TRBV12-3 or TRBV12-4 to TRBJ2-7; perhaps D is TRBD1 or TRBD2 (5 bases each). In DNA form, the CDR3 reads TGTGCCAGCAGTTTAGGGGGGACCGTCCCCTACGAGCAGTACTTC. Its protein product is CASSLGGTVPYEQYF.